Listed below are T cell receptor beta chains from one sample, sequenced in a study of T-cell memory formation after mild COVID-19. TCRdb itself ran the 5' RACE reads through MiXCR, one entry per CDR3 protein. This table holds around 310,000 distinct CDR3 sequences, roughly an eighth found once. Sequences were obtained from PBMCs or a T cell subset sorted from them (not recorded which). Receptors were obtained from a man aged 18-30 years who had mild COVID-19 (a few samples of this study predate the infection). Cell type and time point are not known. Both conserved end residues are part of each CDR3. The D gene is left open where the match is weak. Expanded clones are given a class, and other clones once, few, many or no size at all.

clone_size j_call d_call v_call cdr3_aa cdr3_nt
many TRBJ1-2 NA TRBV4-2 CASSQEGKGGYTF TGTGCCAGCAGCCAAGAGGGAAAAGGTGGCTACACCTTC
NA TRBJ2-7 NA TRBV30 CACSDSRLYEQYF TGTGCCTGCTCGGACAGCCGGTTGTACGAGCAGTACTTC
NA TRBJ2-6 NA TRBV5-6 CASSLGRGGPGANVLTF TGTGCCAGCAGCTTAGGCAGGGGAGGCCCTGGGGCCAACGTCCTGACTTTC
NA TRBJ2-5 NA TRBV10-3 CAISEKRMGETQYF TGTGCCATCAGTGAGAAGAGGATGGGGGAGACCCAGTACTTC
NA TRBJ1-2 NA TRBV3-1 CASSQPGFRYTF TGTGCCAGCAGCCAGCCAGGGTTTCGCTACACCTTC
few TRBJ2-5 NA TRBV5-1 CASSHDTRETQYF TGCGCCAGCAGCCACGACACAAGAGAGACCCAGTACTTC
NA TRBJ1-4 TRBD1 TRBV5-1 CASSPTRTGEKLFF TGCGCCAGCAGCCCAACAAGGACAGGGGAAAAACTGTTTTTT
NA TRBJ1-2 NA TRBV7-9 CASSSGSATGGYTF TGTGCCAGCAGTTCAGGTTCAGCTACGGGGGGCTACACCTTC
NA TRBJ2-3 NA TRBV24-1 CATGTDTQYF TGTGCCACCGGCACAGATACGCAGTATTTT
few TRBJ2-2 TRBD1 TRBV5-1 CASSSIQGAWDTGELFF TGCGCCAGCAGCTCCATACAGGGGGCTTGGGACACCGGGGAGCTGTTTTTT
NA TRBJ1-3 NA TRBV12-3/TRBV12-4 CASTTWDGNTIYF TGTGCCAGCACCACATGGGATGGAAACACCATATATTTT
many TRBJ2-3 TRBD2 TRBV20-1 CSAKPGGGTDTQYF TGCAGTGCGAAGCCGGGAGGGGGCACAGATACGCAGTATTTT
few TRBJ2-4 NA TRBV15 CATSLTPEDGNIQYF TGTGCCACCAGCCTAACCCCGGAGGATGGGAACATTCAGTACTTC
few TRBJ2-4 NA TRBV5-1 CASRGGENIQYF TGCGCCAGCCGTGGAGGGGAAAACATTCAGTACTTC
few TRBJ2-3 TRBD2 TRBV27 CASRKARTSGDTDTQYF TGTGCCAGCCGAAAAGCACGGACTAGCGGGGACACAGATACGCAGTATTTT
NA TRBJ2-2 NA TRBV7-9 CASSLARTTGELFF TGTGCCAGCAGCTTAGCTAGAACCACCGGGGAGCTGTTTTTT
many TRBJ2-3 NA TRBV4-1 CASSQGLVGLRGRGDTQYF TGCGCCAGCAGCCAAGGTCTGGTGGGACTCAGGGGACGTGGAGATACGCAGTATTTT
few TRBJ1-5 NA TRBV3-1 CASSPEGSNQPQHF TGTGCCAGCAGCCCGGAGGGGAGCAATCAGCCCCAGCATTTT
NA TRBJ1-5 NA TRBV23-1 CASRNQGEPQHF TGCGCCAGCAGAAACCAAGGGGAACCCCAGCATTTT
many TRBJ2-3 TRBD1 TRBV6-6 CASSLRRTGDHTDTQYF TGTGCCAGCAGCCTACGTCGGACAGGGGACCACACAGATACGCAGTATTTT
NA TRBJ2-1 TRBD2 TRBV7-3 CASSFAGGRSEQFF TGTGCCAGCAGCTTCGCGGGGGGAAGGTCTGAGCAGTTCTTC
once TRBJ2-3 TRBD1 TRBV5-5 CASSWTGGFTDTQYF TGTGCCAGCAGCTGGACAGGGGGTTTCACAGATACGCAGTATTTT
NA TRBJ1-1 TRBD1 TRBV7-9 CASSSRGADPMNTEAFF TGTGCCAGCAGCTCCAGGGGGGCTGACCCCATGAACACTGAAGCTTTCTTT
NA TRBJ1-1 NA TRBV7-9 CASSRGQSVSEAFF TGTGCCAGCAGCCGTGGACAGTCGGTTTCTGAAGCTTTCTTT
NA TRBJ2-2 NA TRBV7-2 CASNDTGELFF TGTGCCAGCAACGACACCGGGGAGCTGTTTTTT
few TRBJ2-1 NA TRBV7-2 CASSLADRSYNEQFF TGTGCCAGCAGCTTAGCAGATAGGTCCTACAATGAGCAGTTCTTC